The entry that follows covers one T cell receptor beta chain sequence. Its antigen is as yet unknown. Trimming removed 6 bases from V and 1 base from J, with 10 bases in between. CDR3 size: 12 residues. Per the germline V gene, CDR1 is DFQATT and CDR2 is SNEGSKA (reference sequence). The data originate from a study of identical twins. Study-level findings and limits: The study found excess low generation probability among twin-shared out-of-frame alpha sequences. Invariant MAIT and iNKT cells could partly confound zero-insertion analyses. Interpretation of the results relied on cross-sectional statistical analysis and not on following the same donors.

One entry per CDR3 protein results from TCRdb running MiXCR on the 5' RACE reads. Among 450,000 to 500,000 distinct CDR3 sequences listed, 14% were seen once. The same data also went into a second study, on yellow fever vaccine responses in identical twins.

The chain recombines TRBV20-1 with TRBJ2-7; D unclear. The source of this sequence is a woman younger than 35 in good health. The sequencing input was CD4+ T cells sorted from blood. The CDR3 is CSAPTLSYEQYF. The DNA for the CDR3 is TGCAGTGCCCCGACATTATCCTACGAGCAGTACTTC.